This T cell receptor beta chain is from a study of control samples from healthy donors and cancer patients. The CDR3 contains 13 residues. V was cut by 6 bases and J by 13 bases, with 16 bases left in between. Per germline, CDR1 MNHNY and CDR2 SVGAGI (reference sequence). TCRdb's table, derived via immunoSEQ multiplex PCR, lists solely in-frame clones and lacks some. In the table there are 130,000 to 150,000 clones, around 94% of which are singletons. Specimen: PBMCs. This receptor was identified in a man in his 60s with colorectal cancer. This chain connects TRBV6-6 to TRBJ1-6, with unresolved D. The CDR3 spells CASSSWTRGPLHF. The CDR3 coding sequence is TGTGCCAGCAGCTCTTGGACGAGAGGGCCCCTCCACTTT.